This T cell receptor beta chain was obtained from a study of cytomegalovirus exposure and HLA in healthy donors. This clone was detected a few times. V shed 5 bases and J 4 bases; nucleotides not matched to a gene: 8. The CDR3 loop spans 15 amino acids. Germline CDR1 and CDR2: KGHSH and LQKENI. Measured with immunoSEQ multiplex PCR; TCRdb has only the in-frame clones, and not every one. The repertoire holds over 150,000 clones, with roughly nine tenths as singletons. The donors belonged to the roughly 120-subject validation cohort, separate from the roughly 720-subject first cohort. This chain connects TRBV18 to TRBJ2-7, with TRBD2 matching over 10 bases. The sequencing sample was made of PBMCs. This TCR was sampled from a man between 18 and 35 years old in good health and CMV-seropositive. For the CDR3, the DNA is TGTGCCAGCTCAGGAAGCGGGAGGGCTAATTACGAGCAGTACTTC. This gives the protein CASSGSGRANYEQYF.